Shown below are 19 T cell receptor beta chains from a single sample sequenced in a study of T cells in localized non-small cell lung cancer. Clones were read by immunoSEQ multiplex PCR, and TCRdb kept only the in-frame ones, dropping some. The sample yields some 3,000 clones, approximately 24% seen once. The starting material was lung tumor tissue, obtained before any cancer treatment. These receptors came from a female donor at least 60 years old with stage I lung adenocarcinoma.

The table lists this clone with a few counts. The rearrangement uses TRBV30 and TRBJ1-4; TRBD1 matches 8 bases. The CDR3 has 15 residues. Germline V CDR1 and CDR2: GTSNPN, SVGIG (reference sequence). The V and J ends lost 2 bases and 3 bases, in that order; junction bases with no gene match: 5. The CDR3 coding sequence is TGTGCCTGGAGTAATCGACAGGGGCCTAATGAAAAACTGTTTTTT. The encoded protein is CAWSNRQGPNEKLFF.

This chain uses TRBV15 with TRBJ1-2, with 7 positions matching TRBD1. J gave up 8 bases and V 3 bases, and 12 bases lay outside the gene matches. The CDR3 length is 15 residues. From germline, CDR1 is LNHNV and CDR2 YYDKDF (reference sequence). The CDR3 region has the DNA TGTGCCACCAGCAGGACCGGGACAGAAGTATTGGGCTACACCTTC. Translation gives CATSRTGTEVLGYTF.

The chain has TRBV5-1 and TRBJ1-1; 8 bases fit TRBD1. CDR3 length: 15 residues. Germline V lookup: CDR1 SGHRS, CDR2 YFSETQ. The V and J ends lost 4 bases and 1 base, in that order; junction bases with no gene match: 6. The CDR3 loop reads CASSRTGIANTEAFF. DNA of the CDR3: TGCGCCAGCAGCCGGACAGGGATCGCGAACACTGAAGCTTTCTTT.

This clone was detected a few times. This chain links TRBV7-7 with TRBJ2-7; no reliable D call. This CDR3 contains 14 residues. Germline assignment: CDR1 SSHAT and CDR2 FNYEAQ (reference sequence). The CDR3 nucleotides are TGTGTCAGAAGCGTTACCGGGTTCCCCTACGAGCAGTACTTC. Its translation: CVRSVTGFPYEQYF. Full variable domain (outside the CDR3, taken from reference TRBV7-7 and TRBJ2-7): GAGVSQSPRYKVTKRGQDVTLRCDPISSHATLYWYQQALGQGPEFLTYFNYEAQPDKSGLPSDRFSAERPEGSISTLTIQRTEQRDSAMYRCVRSVTGFPYEQYFGPGTRLTVT.

The rearrangement links TRBV14 to TRBJ2-1; 9 bases agree with TRBD2. Germline loops: CDR1 SGHDN, CDR2 FVKESK. CDR3 size: 16 residues. Germline trimming cut 0 bases from V and 4 bases from J; bases unmatched to any gene: 4. The CDR3 sequence: CASSQDVLAGYNEQFF. DNA for the CDR3: TGTGCCAGCAGCCAAGACGTACTAGCGGGTTACAATGAGCAGTTCTTC.

This sequence joins TRBV4-1 and TRBJ1-2; TRBD1 might be the D (6 bases). From germline, CDR1 is MGHRA and CDR2 YSYEKL. This CDR3 spans 20 amino acids. The V end lost 0 bases, the J end lost 1 base, and 24 bases lay between the germline ends. CDR3 in DNA: TGCGCCAGCAGCCAAGATCTCGGGAGGGCAACGGGGGGACATAACTATGGCTACACCTTC. It encodes CASSQDLGRATGGHNYGYTF.

About this clone itself: An end of the junction does not agree with germline; a read error may underlie this. The V gene is TRBV6-4, the J gene TRBJ2-7, with D uncertain. This CDR3 has 11 residues. Germline-derived CDR1 and CDR2 are MRHNA and SNTAGT. The CDR3 protein is CAISDGYEQYF. CDR3 coding DNA: TGTGCCATCAGTGATGGATACGAGCAGTACTTC.

The V and J genes are TRBV28 and TRBJ2-7; D possibly matches TRBD1 or TRBD2 (5 bases each). V lost 7 bases to trimming and J lost 1 base, with 17 bases between them. This CDR3 has 15 residues. Germline V gives CDR1 MDHEN, CDR2 SYDVKM. The CDR3 DNA reads TGTGCCAGCAACATAGCCGGGACGGGTTCCTACGAGCAGTACTTC. Translating it yields CASNIAGTGSYEQYF.

This rearrangement joins TRBV5-1 to TRBJ2-3; TRBD2 matches at 8 bases. This CDR3 spans 15 amino acids. Germline V gene lookup returns CDR1 SGHRS and CDR2 YFSETQ. J was trimmed by 1 base and V by 3 bases; bases with no gene match: 4. The CDR3 sequence: CASSYGRAGTDTQYF. The CDR3 coding sequence is TGCGCCAGCAGCTACGGGAGGGCCGGCACAGATACGCAGTATTTT.

This clone showed up just a few times. The V gene is TRBV7-1, the J gene TRBJ1-3, with no clear D. TRBV7-1 carries the ORF label, with uncertain function. Deletions cut 4 bases from V and 7 bases from J, with 14 bases between. This CDR3 has 14 residues. The CDR3 reads CASSLDFGENTIYF. The CDR3 DNA sequence: TGTGCCAGCAGCTTAGATTTTGGTGAGAACACCATATATTTT.

J is TRBJ1-3 and V is TRBV18; 9 bases align to TRBD1. The CDR3 is 15 residues long. Looked up from germline, CDR1 is KGHSH and CDR2 is LQKENI. Trimming cost V 2 bases and J 4 bases; bases outside gene matches: 3. CDR3 DNA sequence: TGTGCCAGCTCACCAAGGACAGGGGACGGAAACACCATATATTTT. Translation gives CASSPRTGDGNTIYF. The full variable domain, its missing parts supplied by reference TRBV18 and TRBJ1-3, is NAGVMQNPRHLVRRRGQEARLRCSPMKGHSHVYWYRQLPEEGLKFMVYLQKENIIDESGMPKERFSAEFPKEGPSILRIQQVVRGDSAAYFCASSPRTGDGNTIYFGEGSWLTVV.

The rearrangement links TRBV5-1 to TRBJ1-6; the D gene is possibly TRBD1 (5 bases). Germline V gene data show CDR1 as SGHRS and CDR2 as YFSETQ. Trimming cost V 3 bases and J 7 bases, with 14 bases left between them. There are 15 residues in the CDR3. The CDR3 sequence: CASSWGAGRNSPLHF. CDR3 coding DNA: TGCGCCAGCAGCTGGGGTGCAGGGCGGAATTCACCCCTCCACTTT.

The rearrangement links TRBV19 to TRBJ2-1; 8 positions match TRBD2. J was trimmed by 9 bases and V by 3 bases; bases with no gene match: 4. Germline CDR1 is LNHDA and CDR2 is SQIVND (reference sequence). The CDR3 has 13 residues. For the CDR3, the DNA is TGTGCCAGTAGTATTAAGCGGGAGACTGAGCAGTTCTTC. Translated, it gives CASSIKRETEQFF.

Only a few counts were recorded for this clone. The V call is TRBV11-3, the J call TRBJ2-2; 7 bases are a match to TRBD2. V was clipped by 3 bases and J by 0 bases; unmatched bases: 10. Germline CDR1 reads SGHNT; CDR2 reads YENEEA. The CDR3 is 18 residues long. CDR3 nucleotides: TGTGCCAGCAGCTTCTCCCCCGGTCGGGGGGCGAACACCGGGGAGCTGTTTTTT. It specifies CASSFSPGRGANTGELFF.

The CDR3: CASSEGGQIETQYF. The CDR3 coding sequence is TGTGCCAGCAGTGAAGGAGGCCAGATAGAGACCCAGTACTTC. The chain links TRBV6-1 to TRBJ2-5; no clear D. The V gene's germline CDR1 is MNHNS and CDR2 SASEGT. V was trimmed by 1 base and J by 4 bases, leaving 10 bases between them. This CDR3 has 14 residues.

This clone was picked up a small number of times. This sequence joins TRBV6-8 and TRBJ2-7; D may correspond to TRBD1 or TRBD2 (5 bases each). Trimming removed 5 bases at V and 3 bases at J, with 14 bases between. This CDR3 has 14 residues. Germline V gene data show CDR1 as MNHGY and CDR2 as SAAAGT. The CDR3 sequence: CASSTHRDGYEQYF. The DNA of the CDR3 is TGTGCCAGCAGTACTCACCGGGACGGCTACGAGCAGTACTTC.

By share, this clone counts as medium-sized. The chain recombines TRBV6-8 with TRBJ1-5; maybe TRBD1 (5 bases). This CDR3 comprises 14 residues. Per germline, CDR1 MNHGY and CDR2 SAAAGT. V was pared by 2 bases and J by 7 bases, with 12 bases between. CDR3 amino acids: CASSYPQQEQPQHF. The CDR3 region has the DNA TGTGCCAGCAGTTACCCGCAACAGGAGCAGCCCCAGCATTTT.

The V and J genes are TRBV19 and TRBJ1-2; D is possibly TRBD1 (5 bases). This CDR3 is 11 amino acids long. Germline V gene data show CDR1 as LNHDA and CDR2 as SQIVND (reference sequence). V dropped 9 bases and J dropped 2 bases, with 7 bases sitting between them. CDR3 nucleotides: TGTGCCAGCTCAGGGAACTATGGCTACACCTTC. This encodes CASSGNYGYTF. The whole variable domain, remainder taken from reference TRBV19 and TRBJ1-2, is DGGITQSPKYLFRKEGQNVTLSCEQNLNHDAMYWYRQDPGQGLRLIYYSQIVNDFQKGDIAEGYSVSREKKESFPLTVTSAQKNPTAFYLCASSGNYGYTFGSGTRLTVV.

The rearrangement joins TRBV18 to TRBJ1-1; tentative D call: TRBD1 (5 bases). This CDR3 has 14 amino acids. V dropped 4 bases and J dropped 1 base, with 10 bases sitting between them. The V gene's germline CDR1 is KGHSH and CDR2 LQKENI. The DNA for the CDR3 is TGTGCCAGCTCACTACAGGTTACGAACACTGAAGCTTTCTTT. Its protein is CASSLQVTNTEAFF.